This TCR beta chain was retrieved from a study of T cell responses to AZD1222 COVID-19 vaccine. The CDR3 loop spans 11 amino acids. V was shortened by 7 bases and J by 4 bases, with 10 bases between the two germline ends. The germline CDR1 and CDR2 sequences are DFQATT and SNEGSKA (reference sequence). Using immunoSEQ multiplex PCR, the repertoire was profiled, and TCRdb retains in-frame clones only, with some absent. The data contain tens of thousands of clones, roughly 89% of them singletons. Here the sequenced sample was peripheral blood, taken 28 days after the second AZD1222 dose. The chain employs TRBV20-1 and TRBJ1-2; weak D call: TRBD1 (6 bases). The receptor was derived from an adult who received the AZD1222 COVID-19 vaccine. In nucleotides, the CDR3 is TGCAGTGGGGGGGGCTTCTATGGCTACACCTTC. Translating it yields CSGGGFYGYTF.